One T cell receptor beta chain is described in this entry. The data are from a study of blood T cell repertoires in COVID-19. About the study: Nucleic acid was either cDNA or gDNA, and it came from T cells, B-cell-depleted T cells, or PBMCs.

The CDR3 is 17 residues long. From germline, CDR1 is MDHEN and CDR2 SYDVKM. V was clipped by 6 bases and J by 5 bases; unmatched bases: 18. The protocol was immunoSEQ multiplex PCR, while the TCRdb copy is restricted to in-frame clones and leaves out a portion. This table has 310,000 or so clones, around 90% appearing once. The rearrangement uses TRBV28 and TRBJ1-2; 7 bases are shared with TRBD1. This TCR was sampled from a woman aged 25 to 45 who had recovered from COVID-19. Sequencing input: PBMCs or T cells enriched from blood (not recorded which). The CDR3 loop is CASSPPLTGTAIYGYTF. The DNA for the CDR3 is TGTGCCAGCAGCCCCCCTTTAACCGGGACAGCTATTTATGGCTACACCTTC.